What follows is one T cell receptor beta chain and its context. Its antigen is currently unknown. The DNA input per sorted-subset replicate PCR was 200 to 250 ng, corresponding to tens of thousands of T cell genomes. TCRdb keeps only in-frame clones here, not all; method: immunoSEQ multiplex PCR. The table lists approximately 1.5 million clones, 98% of them singletons. These data are taken from a study of shared clonotypes between healthy human individuals. Study at large: CD4 naive cells filled three plates per donor, CD4 memory three, CD8 naive two and CD8 memory one.

Findings and caveats of the study: The study drew on few donors, limiting represented genetic and exposure-history diversity. Non-shared clonotypes showed lower generation probabilities than clonotypes common to all four donors.

J was trimmed by 4 bases and V by 4 bases; bases with no gene match: 7. CDR1 and CDR2 (germline): SGHRS, YFSETQ. The CDR3 length is 15 residues. Material for sequencing was naive CD4+ T cells sorted from blood. This sample's subset: CD45RA+ positively selected. V usage is TRBV5-1 and J usage is TRBJ2-1; TRBD1 matches at 8 bases. The receptor was derived from a man younger than 40 in good health. The CDR3 region is CASSVQGDRYNEQFF. The CDR3 nucleotides are TGCGCCAGCAGCGTACAGGGGGACAGGTACAATGAGCAGTTCTTC.